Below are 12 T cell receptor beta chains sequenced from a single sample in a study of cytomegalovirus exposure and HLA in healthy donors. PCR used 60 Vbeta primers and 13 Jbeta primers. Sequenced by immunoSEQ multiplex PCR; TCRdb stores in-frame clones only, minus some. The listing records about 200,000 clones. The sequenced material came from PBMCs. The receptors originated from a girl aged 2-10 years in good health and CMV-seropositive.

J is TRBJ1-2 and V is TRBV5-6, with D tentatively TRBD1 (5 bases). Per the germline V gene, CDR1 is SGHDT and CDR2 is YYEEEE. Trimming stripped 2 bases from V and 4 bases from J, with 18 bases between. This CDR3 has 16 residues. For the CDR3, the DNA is TGTGCCAGCAGCTTAATAATGCCGGGACTGGGCTATGGCTACACCTTC. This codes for CASSLIMPGLGYGYTF.

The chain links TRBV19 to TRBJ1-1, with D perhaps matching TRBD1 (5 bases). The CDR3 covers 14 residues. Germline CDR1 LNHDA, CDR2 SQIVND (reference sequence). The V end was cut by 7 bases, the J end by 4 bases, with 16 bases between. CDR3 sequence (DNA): TGTGCCAGTATAAACTGGCAGGGCCCCACTGAAGCTTTCTTT. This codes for CASINWQGPTEAFF.

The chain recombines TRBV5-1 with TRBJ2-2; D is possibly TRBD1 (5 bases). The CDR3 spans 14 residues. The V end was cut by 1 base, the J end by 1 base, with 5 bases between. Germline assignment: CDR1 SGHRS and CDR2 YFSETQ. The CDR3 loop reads CASSLQGNTGELFF. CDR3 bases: TGCGCCAGCAGCTTGCAGGGGAACACCGGGGAGCTGTTTTTT.

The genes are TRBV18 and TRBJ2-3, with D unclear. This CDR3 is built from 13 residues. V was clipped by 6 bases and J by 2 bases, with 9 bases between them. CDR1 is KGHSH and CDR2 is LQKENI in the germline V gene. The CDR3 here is CASSPSTTDTQYF. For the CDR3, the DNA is TGTGCCAGCTCTCCGTCTACCACAGATACGCAGTATTTT.

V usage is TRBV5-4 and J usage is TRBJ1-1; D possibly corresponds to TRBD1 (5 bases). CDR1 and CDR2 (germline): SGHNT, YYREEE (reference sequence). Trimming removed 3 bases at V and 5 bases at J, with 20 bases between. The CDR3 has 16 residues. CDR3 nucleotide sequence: TGTGCCAGCAGCTCAGGGCGCAGTTGGATGCTGACTGAAGCTTTCTTT. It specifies CASSSGRSWMLTEAFF.

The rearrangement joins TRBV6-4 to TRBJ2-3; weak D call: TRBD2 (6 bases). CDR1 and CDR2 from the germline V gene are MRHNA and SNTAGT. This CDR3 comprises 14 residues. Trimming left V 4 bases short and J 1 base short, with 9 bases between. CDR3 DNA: TGTGCCAGCAGTGGAGAGCGGGGCACAGATACGCAGTATTTT. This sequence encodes CASSGERGTDTQYF.

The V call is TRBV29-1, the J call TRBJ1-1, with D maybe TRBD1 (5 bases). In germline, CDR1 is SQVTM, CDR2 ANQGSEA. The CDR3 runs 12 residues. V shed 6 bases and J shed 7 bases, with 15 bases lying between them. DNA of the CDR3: TGCAGCGTCCGAGTAGGGGCCTATGAAGCTTTCTTT. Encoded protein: CSVRVGAYEAFF.

CDR3 in amino acids: CASSMAGLTDHYTF. The CDR3 nucleotides read TGTGCCAGTAGTATGGCGGGACTGACCGACCACTACACCTTC. The chain recombines TRBV19 with TRBJ1-2; D might be TRBD1 (5 bases). The V gene lost 3 bases and the J gene lost 10 bases, with 18 bases spanning the gap. This CDR3 has 14 residues. CDR1 LNHDA and CDR2 SQIVND come from the germline V gene (reference sequence).

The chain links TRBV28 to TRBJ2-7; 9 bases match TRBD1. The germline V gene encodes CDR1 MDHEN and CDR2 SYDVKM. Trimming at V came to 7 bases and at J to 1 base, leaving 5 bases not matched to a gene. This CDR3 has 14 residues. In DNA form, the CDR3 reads TGTGCCAGCACCCGGGGACAGGGTTCCTACGAGCAGTACTTC. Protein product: CASTRGQGSYEQYF.

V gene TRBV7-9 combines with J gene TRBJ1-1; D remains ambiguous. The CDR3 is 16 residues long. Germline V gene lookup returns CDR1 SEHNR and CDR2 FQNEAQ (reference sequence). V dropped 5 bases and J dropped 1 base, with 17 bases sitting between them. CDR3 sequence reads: CASSLGYGSKNTEAFF. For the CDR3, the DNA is TGTGCCAGCAGCCTAGGTTACGGGTCGAAGAACACTGAAGCTTTCTTT.

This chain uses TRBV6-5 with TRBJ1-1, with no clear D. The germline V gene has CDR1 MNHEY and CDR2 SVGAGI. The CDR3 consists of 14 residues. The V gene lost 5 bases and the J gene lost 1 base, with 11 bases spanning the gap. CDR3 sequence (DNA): TGTGCCAGCAGTCCTTCAGCGGCGAACACTGAAGCTTTCTTT. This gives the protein CASSPSAANTEAFF.

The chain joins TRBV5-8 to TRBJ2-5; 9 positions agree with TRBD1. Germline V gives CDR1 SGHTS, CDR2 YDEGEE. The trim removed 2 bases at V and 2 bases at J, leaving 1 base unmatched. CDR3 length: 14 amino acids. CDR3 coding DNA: TGTGCCAGCAGCTTAGGGACAGGGCAAGAGACCCAGTACTTC. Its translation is CASSLGTGQETQYF. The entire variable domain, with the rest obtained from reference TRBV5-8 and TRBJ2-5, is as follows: EAGVTQSPTHLIKTRGQQATLRCSPISGHTSVYWYQQALGLGLQFLLWYDEGEERNRGNFPPRFSGRQFPNYSSELNVNALELEDSALYLCASSLGTGQETQYFGPGTRLLVL.